The clone carrying this TCR beta chain has just a few counts. This CDR3 contains 16 residues. CDR1 is SNHLY and CDR2 is FYNNEI in the germline V gene. V trimming: 6 bases; J trimming: 2 bases; junction bases outside the gene matches: 4. Constant-region reverse primers amplified full-length variable regions, followed by semi-nested Nested Universal Primer A PCR. TCRdb reprocessed the 5' RACE reads via MiXCR and lists one record per CDR3 protein. This sample has 45,000 to 55,000 distinct CDR3 sequences, with 24% found just once. Sequenced: tumor-infiltrating naive CD4+ T cells sorted from the breast tumor. Specified subset: naive CD4+ T cells, CD4+CD45RA+CD25-. This TCR came from a female donor with breast cancer. This chain uses TRBV2 with TRBJ2-7; 16 positions agree with TRBD2. Written as DNA, the CDR3 is TGTGCCAGCAGGGGGACTAGCGGGAGGGAGGCCTACGAGCAGTACTTC. Its translation: CASRGTSGREAYEQYF. Drawing the rest from reference TRBV2 and TRBJ2-7, the complete variable domain is EPEVTQTPSHQVTQMGQEVILRCVPISNHLYFYWYRQILGQKVEFLVSFYNNEISEKSEIFDDQFSVERPDGSNFTLKIRSTKLEDSAMYFCASRGTSGREAYEQYFGPGTRLTVT.